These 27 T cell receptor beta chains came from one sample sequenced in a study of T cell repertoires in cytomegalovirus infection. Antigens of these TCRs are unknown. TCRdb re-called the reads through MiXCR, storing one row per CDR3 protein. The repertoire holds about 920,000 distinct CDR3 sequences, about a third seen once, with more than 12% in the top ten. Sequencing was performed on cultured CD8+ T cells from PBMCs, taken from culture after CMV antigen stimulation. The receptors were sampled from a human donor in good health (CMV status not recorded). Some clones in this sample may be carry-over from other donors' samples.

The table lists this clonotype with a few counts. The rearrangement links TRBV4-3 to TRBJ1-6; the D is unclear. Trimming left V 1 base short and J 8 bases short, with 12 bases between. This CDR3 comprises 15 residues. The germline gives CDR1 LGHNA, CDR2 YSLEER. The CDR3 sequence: CASSQVADGDSPLHF. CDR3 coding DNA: TGCGCCAGCAGCCAAGTTGCGGACGGCGATTCACCCCTCCACTTT.

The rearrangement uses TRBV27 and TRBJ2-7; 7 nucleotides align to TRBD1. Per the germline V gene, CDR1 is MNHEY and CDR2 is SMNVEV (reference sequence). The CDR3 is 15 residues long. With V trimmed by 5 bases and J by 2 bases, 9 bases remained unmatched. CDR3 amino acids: CASSPEPTGPYEQYV. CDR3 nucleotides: TGTGCCAGCAGTCCAGAACCGACAGGGCCCTACGAGCAGTACGTC.

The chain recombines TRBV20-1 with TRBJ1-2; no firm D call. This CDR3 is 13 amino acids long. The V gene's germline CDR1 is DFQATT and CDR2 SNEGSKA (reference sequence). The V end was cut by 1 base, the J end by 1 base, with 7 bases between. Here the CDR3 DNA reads TGCAGTGCTAGAGCGCCCCTTAACTATGGCTACACCTTC. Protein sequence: CSARAPLNYGYTF.

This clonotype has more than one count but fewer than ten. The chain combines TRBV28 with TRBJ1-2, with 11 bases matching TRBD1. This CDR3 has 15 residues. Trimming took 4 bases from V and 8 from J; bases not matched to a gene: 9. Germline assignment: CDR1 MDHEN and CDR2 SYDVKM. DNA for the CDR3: TGTGCCAGCAGTTCCGGACAGGGGGCCTTCCGGGGCTACACCTTC. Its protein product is CASSSGQGAFRGYTF.

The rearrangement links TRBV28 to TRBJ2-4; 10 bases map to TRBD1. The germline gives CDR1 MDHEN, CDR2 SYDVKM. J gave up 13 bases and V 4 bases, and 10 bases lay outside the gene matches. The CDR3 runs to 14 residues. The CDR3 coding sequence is TGTGCCAGCAGTTCGGGACAGGGGATTTTTGGACAGTACTTC. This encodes CASSSGQGIFGQYF.

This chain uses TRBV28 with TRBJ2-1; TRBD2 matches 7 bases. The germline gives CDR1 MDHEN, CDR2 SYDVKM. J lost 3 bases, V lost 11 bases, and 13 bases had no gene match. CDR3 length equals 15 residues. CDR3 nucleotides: TGTGCCTCTGTTGGAGTAGCGGGTCTCTACAATGAGCAGTTCTTC. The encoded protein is CASVGVAGLYNEQFF.

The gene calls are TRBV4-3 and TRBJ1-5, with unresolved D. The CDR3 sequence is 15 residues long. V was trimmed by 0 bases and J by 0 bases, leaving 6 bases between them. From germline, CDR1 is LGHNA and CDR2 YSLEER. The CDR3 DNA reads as TGCGCCAGCAGCCAAGATTTTAGTAGCAATCAGCCCCAGCATTTT. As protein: CASSQDFSSNQPQHF.

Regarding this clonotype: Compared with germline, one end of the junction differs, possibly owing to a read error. The chain's CDR3 is CASSYLSSSGGGNERFF. CDR3 bases: TGTGCCAGCAGTTACCTTTCGTCTAGCGGGGGTGGCAATGAGCGGTTCTTC. The chain carries TRBV6-1 and TRBJ2-1; TRBD2 matches 10 bases. CDR3 length: 17 amino acids. Germline V gene data show CDR1 as MNHNS and CDR2 as SASEGT.

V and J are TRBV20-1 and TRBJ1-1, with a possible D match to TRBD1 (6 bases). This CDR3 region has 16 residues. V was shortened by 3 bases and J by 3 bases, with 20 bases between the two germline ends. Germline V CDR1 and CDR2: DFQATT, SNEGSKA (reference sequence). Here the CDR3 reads CSASVTGRYQYTEAFF. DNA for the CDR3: TGCAGTGCTAGTGTCACAGGGAGGTACCAGTACACTGAAGCTTTCTTT.

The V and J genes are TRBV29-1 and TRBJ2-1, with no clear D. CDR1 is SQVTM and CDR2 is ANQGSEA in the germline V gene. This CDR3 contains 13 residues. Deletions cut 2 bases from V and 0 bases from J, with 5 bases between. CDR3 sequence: CSVESSSYNEQFF. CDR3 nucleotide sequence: TGCAGCGTTGAATCCAGCTCCTACAATGAGCAGTTCTTC.

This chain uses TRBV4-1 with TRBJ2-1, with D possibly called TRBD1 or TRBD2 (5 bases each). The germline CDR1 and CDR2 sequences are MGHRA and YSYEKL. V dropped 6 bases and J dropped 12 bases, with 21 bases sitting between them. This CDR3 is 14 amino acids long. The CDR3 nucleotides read TGCGCCAGCAGTCCCGGACCCAGGGAAGGAGGGCAGTTCTTC. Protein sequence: CASSPGPREGGQFF.

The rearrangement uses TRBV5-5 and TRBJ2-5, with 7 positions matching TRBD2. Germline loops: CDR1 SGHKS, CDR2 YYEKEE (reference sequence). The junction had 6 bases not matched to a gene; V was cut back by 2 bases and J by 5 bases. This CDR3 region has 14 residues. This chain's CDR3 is CASSFGSRGETQYF. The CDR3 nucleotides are TGTGCCAGCAGCTTCGGCTCGCGGGGGGAGACCCAGTACTTC. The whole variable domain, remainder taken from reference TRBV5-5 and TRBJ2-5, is DAGVTQSPTHLIKTRGQQVTLRCSPISGHKSVSWYQQVLGQGPQFIFQYYEKEERGRGNFPDRFSARQFPNYSSELNVNALLLGDSALYLCASSFGSRGETQYFGPGTRLLVL.

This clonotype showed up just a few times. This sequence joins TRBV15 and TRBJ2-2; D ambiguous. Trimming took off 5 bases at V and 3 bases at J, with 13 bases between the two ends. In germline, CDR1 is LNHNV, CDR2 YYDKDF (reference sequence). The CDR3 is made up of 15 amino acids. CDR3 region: CATSVSGSHTGELFF. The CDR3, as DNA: TGTGCCACCAGCGTGAGTGGATCCCACACCGGGGAGCTGTTTTTT.

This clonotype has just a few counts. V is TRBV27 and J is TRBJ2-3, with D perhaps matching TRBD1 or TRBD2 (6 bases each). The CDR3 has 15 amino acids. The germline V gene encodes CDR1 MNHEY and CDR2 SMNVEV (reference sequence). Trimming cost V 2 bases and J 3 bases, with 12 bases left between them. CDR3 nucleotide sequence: TGTGCCAGCAGTTTAAGGGGGGTGGAGACAGATACGCAGTATTTT. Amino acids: CASSLRGVETDTQYF.

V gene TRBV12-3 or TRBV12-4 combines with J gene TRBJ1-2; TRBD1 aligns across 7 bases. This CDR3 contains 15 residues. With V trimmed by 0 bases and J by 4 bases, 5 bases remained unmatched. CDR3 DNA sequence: TGTGCCAGCAGTTTAGCCTCCGGGACAGTCTATGGCTACACCTTC. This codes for CASSLASGTVYGYTF.

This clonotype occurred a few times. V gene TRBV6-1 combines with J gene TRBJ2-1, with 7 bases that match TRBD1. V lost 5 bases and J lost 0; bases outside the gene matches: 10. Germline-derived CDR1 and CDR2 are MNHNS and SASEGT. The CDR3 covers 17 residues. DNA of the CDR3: TGTGCCAGCAGTCCTCACCCGGACAGGAGCTCCTACAATGAGCAGTTCTTC. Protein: CASSPHPDRSSYNEQFF.

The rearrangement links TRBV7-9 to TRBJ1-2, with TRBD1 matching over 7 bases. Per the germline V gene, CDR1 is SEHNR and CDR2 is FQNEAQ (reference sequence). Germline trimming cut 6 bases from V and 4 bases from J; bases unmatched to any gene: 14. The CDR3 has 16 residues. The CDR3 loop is CASSPLGTAPFYGYTF. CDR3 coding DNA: TGTGCCAGCAGTCCACTTGGGACAGCCCCGTTCTATGGCTACACCTTC.

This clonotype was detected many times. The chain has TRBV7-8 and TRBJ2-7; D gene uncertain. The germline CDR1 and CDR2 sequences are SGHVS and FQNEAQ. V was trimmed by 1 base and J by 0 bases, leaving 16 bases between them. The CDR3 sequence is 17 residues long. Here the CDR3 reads CASSLGAALDLSYEQYV. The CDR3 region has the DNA TGTGCCAGCAGCTTAGGGGCTGCGCTTGACCTCTCCTACGAGCAGTACGTC.

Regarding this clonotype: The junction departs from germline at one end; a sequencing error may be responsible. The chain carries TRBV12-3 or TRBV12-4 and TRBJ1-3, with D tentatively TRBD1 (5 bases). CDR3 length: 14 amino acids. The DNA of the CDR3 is TGTGTCAGCACCAATCTTGGGGGGGGGAACACCATATATTTT. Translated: CVSTNLGGGNTIYF.

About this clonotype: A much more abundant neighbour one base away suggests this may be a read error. CDR3 sequence reads: CVSSPAANEQFF. The CDR3 DNA sequence: TGTGTCAGCAGCCCTGCTGCGAATGAGCAGTTCTTC. This chain connects TRBV7-2 to TRBJ2-1; D is uncertain. The germline V gene encodes CDR1 SGHTA and CDR2 FQGNSA. The CDR3 sequence is 12 residues long.

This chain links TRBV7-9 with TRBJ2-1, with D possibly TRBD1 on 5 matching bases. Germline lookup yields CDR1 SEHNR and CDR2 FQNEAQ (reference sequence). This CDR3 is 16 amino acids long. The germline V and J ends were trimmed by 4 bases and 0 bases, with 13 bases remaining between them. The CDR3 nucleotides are TGTGCCAGCAGCTCAATGACAGAAAGCTCCTACAATGAGCAGTTCTTC. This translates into CASSSMTESSYNEQFF.

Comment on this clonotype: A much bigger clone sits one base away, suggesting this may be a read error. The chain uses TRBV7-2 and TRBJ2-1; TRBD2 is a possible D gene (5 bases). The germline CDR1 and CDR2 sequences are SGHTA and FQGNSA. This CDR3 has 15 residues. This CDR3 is CASSLTAGGGNEQIF. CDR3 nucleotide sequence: TGTGCCAGCAGCTTAACCGCCGGAGGAGGCAATGAGCAGATCTTC.

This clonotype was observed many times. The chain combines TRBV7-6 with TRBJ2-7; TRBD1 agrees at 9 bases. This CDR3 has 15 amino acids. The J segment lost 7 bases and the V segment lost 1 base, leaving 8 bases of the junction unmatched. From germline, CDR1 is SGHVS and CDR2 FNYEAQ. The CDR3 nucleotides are TGTGCCAGCAGCTTAGAACAGGGGGCCATGGGGGAGCAGTACGTC. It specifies CASSLEQGAMGEQYV.

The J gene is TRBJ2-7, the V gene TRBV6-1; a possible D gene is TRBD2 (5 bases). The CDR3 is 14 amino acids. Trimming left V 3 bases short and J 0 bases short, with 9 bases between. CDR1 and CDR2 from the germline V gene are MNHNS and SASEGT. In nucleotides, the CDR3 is TGTGCCAGCAGTGAGGGTGGGAGCTCCTACGAGCAGTACTTC. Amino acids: CASSEGGSSYEQYF.

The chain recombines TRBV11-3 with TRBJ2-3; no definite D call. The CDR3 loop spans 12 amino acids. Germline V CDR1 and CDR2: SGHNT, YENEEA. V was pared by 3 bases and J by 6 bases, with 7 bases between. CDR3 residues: CASSFVGDTQYF. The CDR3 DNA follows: TGTGCCAGCAGCTTTGTAGGCGATACGCAGTATTTT.

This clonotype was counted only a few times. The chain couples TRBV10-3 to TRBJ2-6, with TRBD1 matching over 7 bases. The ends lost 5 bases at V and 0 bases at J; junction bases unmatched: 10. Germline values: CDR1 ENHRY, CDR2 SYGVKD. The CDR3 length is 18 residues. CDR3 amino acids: CAISMWDSSFSGANVLTF. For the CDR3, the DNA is TGTGCCATCAGTATGTGGGACAGCTCCTTCTCTGGGGCCAACGTCCTGACTTTC.

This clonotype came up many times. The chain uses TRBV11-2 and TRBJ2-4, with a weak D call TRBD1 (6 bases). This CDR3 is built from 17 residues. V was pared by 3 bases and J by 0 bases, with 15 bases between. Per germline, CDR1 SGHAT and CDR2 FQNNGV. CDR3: CASSFTGLALAKNIQYF. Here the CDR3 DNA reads TGTGCCAGCAGCTTTACAGGGCTCGCCCTAGCCAAAAACATTCAGTACTTC.